This entry lists 3 T cell receptor beta chains sequenced from one sample in a study of cytomegalovirus exposure and HLA in healthy donors. The method was immunoSEQ multiplex PCR; TCRdb's version includes in-frame clones alone and lacks a portion of them. The sample lists approximately 160,000 clones, about 90% occurring once. Sequences were obtained from PBMCs. The receptor source for this set is a woman aged 18-29 years in good health and CMV-seropositive.

The V call is TRBV27, the J call TRBJ2-5, with D possibly TRBD1 on 5 matching bases. CDR1 and CDR2 (germline): MNHEY, SMNVEV (reference sequence). CDR3 length: 13 residues. Trimming shortened V by 1 base and J by 5 bases, and 8 bases separated the two germline ends. The CDR3 nucleotides are TGTGCCAGCAGTTTATTAGGGGCGGAGACCCAGTACTTC. It yields the protein CASSLLGAETQYF.

The chain couples TRBV28 to TRBJ2-7; D perhaps matches TRBD1 (6 bases). Trimming removed 6 bases from V and 1 base from J, with 7 bases in between. Germline lookup yields CDR1 MDHEN and CDR2 SYDVKM. This CDR3 spans 12 amino acids. The CDR3 here is CASSRGSYEQYF. The CDR3 DNA sequence: TGTGCCAGCAGCAGGGGTTCCTACGAGCAGTACTTC.

The chain employs TRBV27 and TRBJ2-3, with D possibly matching TRBD2 (6 bases). CDR3 length equals 14 residues. The V and J ends lost 8 bases and 6 bases respectively, with 18 bases between them. Germline V gives CDR1 MNHEY, CDR2 SMNVEV (reference sequence). The CDR3 region is CASVLNPAGDTQYF. The CDR3 DNA is TGTGCCAGCGTATTGAACCCGGCGGGGGATACGCAGTATTTT.